The sequence of this T cell receptor beta chain was determined in a study of shared clonotypes between healthy human individuals. Study overall: Every donor yielded three CD4 naive, three CD4 memory, two CD8 naive and one CD8 memory plate.

Clones were sequenced by immunoSEQ multiplex PCR, and TCRdb holds only the in-frame ones, with some missing. Among over 2 million clones listed, 90% to 95% were seen once. Broader study findings: The naive CD4 repertoires of a few donors were compared, and about 5% of clonotypes were shared. Owing to a small donor count, the genetic and exposure-history diversity represented was limited.

With respect to this clone: What it binds is unknown.

Germline CDR1 and CDR2: MNHEY and SVGAGI. V lost 8 bases, J lost 2 bases, and 9 bases lay in between. The CDR3 has 12 residues. The sequenced sample was naive CD4+ T cells sorted from blood. This sample's subset: CD45RA+ positively selected. The source is a man younger than 35 in good health. This chain uses TRBV6-5 with TRBJ1-2; D is possibly TRBD1 (5 bases). The CDR3 coding sequence is TGTGCCAGCTGGAGGGGAAACTATGGCTACACCTTC. Translating gives CASWRGNYGYTF.